Below are 27 T cell receptor beta chains sequenced from a single sample in a study of blood T cell repertoires in COVID-19. TCRdb's copy holds only in-frame clones and misses some; the assay was immunoSEQ multiplex PCR. This sample yields hundreds of thousands of clones, of which just over 85% are seen a single time; about 1.3% belongs to the top ten. The specimen sequenced was peripheral blood. The receptors stem from a man older than 75 with acute or convalescent COVID-19.

The CDR3, as DNA: TGCGCCAGCAGCCAATTCCCGGGACAGGGAAATGAAAAACTGTTTTTT. This encodes CASSQFPGQGNEKLFF. This chain links TRBV4-1 with TRBJ1-4, with TRBD1 identical over 9 bases. The V and J ends lost 2 bases and 5 bases, in that order; junction bases with no gene match: 6. Germline values: CDR1 MGHRA, CDR2 YSYEKL. The CDR3 loop spans 16 amino acids.

The rearrangement joins TRBV6-2 or TRBV6-3 to TRBJ1-5; perhaps TRBD1 as D (5 bases). This CDR3 has 20 amino acids. Germline CDR1 reads MNHEY; CDR2 reads SVGEGT. V gave up 4 bases and J gave up 4 bases, with 29 bases separating them. The CDR3 nucleotides read TGTGCCAGCAGTTTGACCCTCAATGCGGCAGGGCTTATGGTTAATCAGCCCCAGCATTTT. Its translation is CASSLTLNAAGLMVNQPQHF.

This clone was seen once. The V and J genes are TRBV20-1 and TRBJ1-1; 7 nucleotides match TRBD1. V was clipped by 3 bases and J by 3 bases; unmatched bases: 10. From germline, CDR1 is DFQATT and CDR2 SNEGSKA (reference sequence). The CDR3 is 15 residues long. CDR3 DNA: TGCAGTGCTAGTCGCCCCGGCAGGGGGGACACTGAAGCTTTCTTT. This encodes CSASRPGRGDTEAFF.

This chain links TRBV27 with TRBJ2-2, with 8 nucleotides matching TRBD2. J was trimmed by 6 bases and V by 5 bases; bases with no gene match: 5. There are 14 residues in the CDR3. In germline, CDR1 is MNHEY, CDR2 SMNVEV (reference sequence). The CDR3 nucleotides are TGTGCCAGCAGTACGGGACTAGTCGCCGGGGAGCTGTTTTTT. Amino acid sequence: CASSTGLVAGELFF.

The count of this clone is one. This rearrangement joins TRBV18 to TRBJ2-7, with 7 bases fitting TRBD2. Germline V CDR1 and CDR2: KGHSH, LQKENI. This CDR3 is 15 amino acids long. V was pared by 0 bases and J by 5 bases, with 7 bases of the junction left unmatched. The CDR3 protein is CASSPPASGRDEQYF. CDR3 nucleotides: TGTGCCAGCTCACCACCGGCTAGCGGCAGGGACGAGCAGTACTTC.

This clone was seen once. The chain combines TRBV7-9 with TRBJ1-2; D ambiguous. Germline CDR1 and CDR2: SEHNR and FQNEAQ (reference sequence). The V gene lost 0 bases and the J gene lost 0 bases, with 8 bases spanning the gap. The CDR3 runs 15 residues. The CDR3 DNA reads TGTGCCAGCAGCTTAGCCCCGCGGACTAACTATGGCTACACCTTC. Its protein is CASSLAPRTNYGYTF.

The chain uses TRBV29-1 and TRBJ1-1, with D possibly matching TRBD1 (5 bases). The germline CDR1 and CDR2 sequences are SQVTM and ANQGSEA. This CDR3 contains 14 residues. V was shortened by 1 base and J by 4 bases, with 13 bases between the two germline ends. CDR3 region: CSVEVSQGGTEAFF. The CDR3 DNA sequence: TGCAGCGTTGAAGTTAGTCAGGGTGGCACTGAAGCTTTCTTT.

The V and J genes are TRBV24-1 and TRBJ2-2; TRBD2 aligns across 10 bases. The CDR3 loop spans 19 amino acids. The V segment lost 0 bases and the J segment 2 bases; nucleotides outside the gene matches: 8. The germline V gene encodes CDR1 KGHDR and CDR2 SFDVKD. The CDR3 DNA is TGTGCCACCAGTGATTTGCGGGTAGCGGGAGGTCTCAACACCGGGGAGCTGTTTTTT. The encoded protein is CATSDLRVAGGLNTGELFF.

This chain links TRBV19 with TRBJ2-2; the D gene is possibly TRBD1 (6 bases). This CDR3 spans 14 amino acids. Trimming cost V 5 bases and J 3 bases, with 10 bases left between them. CDR1 and CDR2 from the germline V gene are LNHDA and SQIVND (reference sequence). The CDR3 DNA is TGTGCCAGTAGTCCGGACAGCCACACCGGGGAGCTGTTTTTT. Encoded protein: CASSPDSHTGELFF.

The J gene is TRBJ1-1, the V gene TRBV29-1; 8 bases map to TRBD1. V dropped 8 bases and J dropped 6; count of bases not matched to a gene: 11. Per germline, CDR1 SQVTM and CDR2 ANQGSEA. This CDR3 has 13 residues. CDR3 DNA: TGCAGCACGGGACAGGCGGGGTTGGCTGAAGCTTTCTTT. Translating it yields CSTGQAGLAEAFF.

The chain uses TRBV6-4 and TRBJ1-1; D unclear. V was shortened by 3 bases and J by 8 bases, with 10 bases between the two germline ends. The length of the CDR3 is 12 residues. CDR1 and CDR2 (germline): MRHNA, SNTAGT. The CDR3 loop is CASSERVVEAFF. The CDR3 nucleotides read TGTGCCAGCAGTGAGAGAGTAGTGGAAGCTTTCTTT.

Here the CDR3 reads CASKERERVDEKLFF. The CDR3 coding sequence is TGTGCCAGTAAGGAAAGAGAGAGGGTTGATGAAAAACTGTTTTTT. The V and J genes are TRBV19 and TRBJ1-4; D is undetermined. CDR3 length equals 15 residues. Trimming took 7 bases from V and 6 from J, leaving 18 bases between them. CDR1 is LNHDA and CDR2 is SQIVND in the germline V gene (reference sequence).

The rearrangement links TRBV7-2 to TRBJ2-3; 11 bases map to TRBD1. From germline, CDR1 is SGHTA and CDR2 FQGNSA. The CDR3 spans 16 residues. Germline trimming cut 6 bases from V and 4 bases from J; bases unmatched to any gene: 9. The CDR3 DNA follows: TGTGCCAGCAGTGATACCGGGACAGGGGGTCCAGATACGCAGTATTTT. Translated, it gives CASSDTGTGGPDTQYF.

This chain joins TRBV27 and TRBJ2-5; TRBD1 might be the D (5 bases). Trimming left V 6 bases short and J 0 bases short, with 14 bases between. The CDR3 has 15 amino acids. Germline-derived CDR1 and CDR2 are MNHEY and SMNVEV (reference sequence). CDR3 in amino acids: CASRQRQLNQETQYF. CDR3 coding DNA: TGTGCCAGCAGACAACGACAGCTAAACCAAGAGACCCAGTACTTC.

The J gene is TRBJ2-6, the V gene TRBV7-8; 7 nucleotides align to TRBD1. Trimming at V came to 5 bases and at J to 0 bases, leaving 4 bases not matched to a gene. Germline lookup yields CDR1 SGHVS and CDR2 FQNEAQ. The length of the CDR3 is 16 residues. The CDR3 protein is CASSPRTGSGANVLTF. DNA for the CDR3: TGTGCCAGCAGCCCGAGGACAGGCTCTGGGGCCAACGTCCTGACTTTC.

The chain uses TRBV6-1 and TRBJ2-2; 9 nucleotides match TRBD1. Germline CDR1 MNHNS, CDR2 SASEGT. V lost 2 bases and J lost 1; bases outside the gene matches: 2. The length of the CDR3 is 16 residues. This chain's CDR3 is CASSERTGVNTGELFF. In nucleotides, the CDR3 is TGTGCCAGCAGTGAACGGACAGGGGTGAACACCGGGGAGCTGTTTTTT.

V gene TRBV7-9 combines with J gene TRBJ2-5, with 11 bases lining up with TRBD1. Germline CDR1 SEHNR, CDR2 FQNEAQ (reference sequence). J lost 5 bases, V lost 6 bases, and 8 bases had no gene match. The CDR3 contains 15 residues. CDR3 loop: CASRTDRGPRETQYF. The CDR3 region has the DNA TGTGCCAGCAGAACGGACAGGGGGCCGAGGGAGACCCAGTACTTC.

The chain couples TRBV5-1 to TRBJ2-1; 9 bases agree with TRBD1. This CDR3 region has 19 residues. Germline trimming cut 0 bases from V and 4 bases from J; bases unmatched to any gene: 14. Germline V lookup: CDR1 SGHRS, CDR2 YFSETQ. The CDR3 bases are TGCGCCAGCAGCTTGGTCGGACAGGGGAATAGGATGATATACAATGAGCAGTTCTTC. Protein product: CASSLVGQGNRMIYNEQFF.

This clone showed up just once. The chain recombines TRBV7-6 with TRBJ2-2, with D perhaps matching TRBD1 (5 bases). The CDR3 consists of 15 residues. V was pared by 0 bases and J by 5 bases, with 10 bases between. The germline CDR1 and CDR2 sequences are SGHVS and FNYEAQ. CDR3 region: CASSLAQTVTGELFF. The CDR3 DNA is TGTGCCAGCAGCTTAGCCCAGACAGTAACCGGGGAGCTGTTTTTT.

The V call is TRBV5-1, the J call TRBJ2-1; the match to TRBD1 covers 9 bases. The germline V gene has CDR1 SGHRS and CDR2 YFSETQ. V shed 4 bases, J shed 10 bases, and the junction held 12 bases outside the gene matches. The CDR3 is made up of 15 amino acids. The DNA of the CDR3 is TGCGCCAGCAGCCGAACCGGGACAGGGATACCCGAGCAGTTCTTC. This codes for CASSRTGTGIPEQFF. Drawing the rest from reference TRBV5-1 and TRBJ2-1, the complete variable domain is KAGVTQTPRYLIKTRGQQVTLSCSPISGHRSVSWYQQTPGQGLQFLFEYFSETQRNKGNFPGRFSGRQFSNSRSEMNVSTLELGDSALYLCASSRTGTGIPEQFFGPGTRLTVL.

Only a few counts were recorded for this clone. This rearrangement joins TRBV7-2 to TRBJ2-7; possibly TRBD2 for D (5 bases). With 1 base removed from V and 4 bases from J, the gap between germline ends came to 14 bases. Germline V lookup: CDR1 SGHTA, CDR2 FQGNSA. This CDR3 is 15 amino acids long. The DNA for the CDR3 is TGTGCCAGCAGCTTAGACCGGGGTCTTGGTTACGAGCAGTACTTC. As protein: CASSLDRGLGYEQYF.

This chain joins TRBV19 and TRBJ2-5; 7 bases line up with TRBD2. Looked up from germline, CDR1 is LNHDA and CDR2 is SQIVND (reference sequence). Unmatched junction bases numbered 3, after V lost 4 bases and J lost 4 bases. The CDR3 is 13 residues long. CDR3 residues: CASSTTSLETQYF. The CDR3 DNA follows: TGTGCCAGTAGTACGACTAGCCTAGAGACCCAGTACTTC.

The J gene is TRBJ2-3, the V gene TRBV6-5; D uncertain. Germline values: CDR1 MNHEY, CDR2 SVGAGI. The CDR3 covers 16 residues. With 4 bases removed from V and 9 bases from J, the gap between germline ends came to 23 bases. This CDR3 is CASSSPYRQSQGTQYF. The CDR3 region has the DNA TGTGCCAGCAGTTCTCCTTATAGACAAAGCCAAGGAACGCAGTATTTT.

The chain is built from TRBV18 and TRBJ2-3; D is possibly TRBD2 (6 bases). CDR1 is KGHSH, CDR2 LQKENI, per germline. This CDR3 is 14 amino acids long. Trimming pared 4 bases from V and 6 bases from J, leaving 14 bases between. Here the CDR3 DNA reads TGTGCCAGCTCACGCGGGACGGATGGGGATACGCAGTATTTT. This translates into CASSRGTDGDTQYF.

The chain uses TRBV18 and TRBJ2-2; 7 bases match TRBD2. The germline V gene encodes CDR1 KGHSH and CDR2 LQKENI. V lost 3 bases and J lost 3; bases outside the gene matches: 1. The CDR3 sequence is 14 residues long. The CDR3 here is CASSPGRDTGELFF. Written as DNA, the CDR3 is TGTGCCAGCTCACCGGGGAGGGACACCGGGGAGCTGTTTTTT.

The chain links TRBV4-2 to TRBJ1-2; 7 bases are a match to TRBD1. Germline CDR1 and CDR2: LGHNA and YNFKEQ. The CDR3 is 14 residues long. Trimming took 5 bases from V and 5 from J; bases not matched to a gene: 8. The CDR3 region has the DNA TGTGCCAGCAGCTACGACAGGGATCGGTATGGCTACACCTTC. Amino acid sequence: CASSYDRDRYGYTF.

The V and J genes are TRBV29-1 and TRBJ2-6, with 10 nucleotides matching TRBD2. There are 18 residues in the CDR3. With 6 bases clipped from V and 2 bases from J, the junction kept 13 bases outside the gene matches. Germline V lookup: CDR1 SQVTM, CDR2 ANQGSEA. In nucleotides, the CDR3 is TGCAGCGTCGATATGCCTAGCGGGAGTTTAACTGGGGCCAACGTCCTGACTTTC. This codes for CSVDMPSGSLTGANVLTF. Full variable domain (rest looked up from reference TRBV29-1 and TRBJ2-6): SAVISQKPSRDICQRGTSLTIQCQVDSQVTMMFWYRQQPGQSLTLIATANQGSEATYESGFVIDKFPISRPNLTFSTLTVSNMSPEDSSIYLCSVDMPSGSLTGANVLTFGAGSRLTVL.